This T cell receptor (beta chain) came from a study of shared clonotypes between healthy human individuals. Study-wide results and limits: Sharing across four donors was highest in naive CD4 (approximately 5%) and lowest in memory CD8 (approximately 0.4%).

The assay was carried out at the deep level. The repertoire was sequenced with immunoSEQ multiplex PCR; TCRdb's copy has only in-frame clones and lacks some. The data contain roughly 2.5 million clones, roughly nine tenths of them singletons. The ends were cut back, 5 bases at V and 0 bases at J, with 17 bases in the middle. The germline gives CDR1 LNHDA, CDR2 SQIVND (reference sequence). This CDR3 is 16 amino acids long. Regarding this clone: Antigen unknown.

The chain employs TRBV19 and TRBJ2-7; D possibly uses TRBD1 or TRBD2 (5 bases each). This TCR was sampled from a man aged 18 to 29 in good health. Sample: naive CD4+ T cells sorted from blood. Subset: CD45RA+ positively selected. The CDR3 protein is CASSDTYRDRSYEQYF. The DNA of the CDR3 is TGTGCCAGTAGTGACACATACCGGGACCGCTCCTACGAGCAGTACTTC.